This T cell receptor (beta chain) was retrieved from a study of T cell repertoires in cytomegalovirus infection. Study at large: TCR beta signatures that were public indicated CMV infection and matching HLA type. Study observations and caveats: There were HLA-C-restricted CMV-specific TCR beta clonotypes dominating the ex vivo response.

Regarding this clonotype: Antigen: not known.

TCRdb reprocessed the reads via MiXCR and lists one record per CDR3 protein. Among approximately 200,000 distinct CDR3 sequences listed, about 30% were seen once. This CDR3 comprises 17 residues. Per the germline V gene, CDR1 is DFQATT and CDR2 is SNEGSKA (reference sequence). The junction had 12 bases not matched to a gene; V was cut back by 2 bases and J by 2 bases. Sequenced material: PBMCs. The chain combines TRBV20-1 with TRBJ2-1; 7 bases fit TRBD2. This receptor was taken from a human donor in good health (CMV status not recorded). Some clones in this sample may be carry-over from other donors' samples. CDR3 DNA sequence: TGCAGTGCTAGAAGGGTCGGCGGGGGTCTACCCTACAATGAGCAGTTCTTC. This encodes CSARRVGGGLPYNEQFF.